This section outlines one TCR beta chain sequence together with its context. This sample is part of a study of blood T cell repertoires in COVID-19. At the level of the study: Donors in the United States, Italy and Spain gave samples during acute or convalescent COVID-19. Sources were T cells, B-cell-depleted T cells, or PBMCs; the material itself was cDNA or gDNA.

Source study methods: Estimated nucleated cell counts came from reference gene primer amplification. The data were produced by immunoSEQ multiplex PCR, yet TCRdb's version contains in-frame clones alone and is incomplete. The V and J calls and clone size come from that table; D and trimming were worked out from the DNA. The sample has approximately 280,000 clones, roughly 86% seen once. The TCR originated in a man in his late teens or twenties with active or convalescent COVID-19. Sequencing used peripheral blood.

DNA of the CDR3: TGTGCCAGTCGGATCGGGGGGGGGATCAATCAGCCCCAGCATTTT. It yields the protein CASRIGGGINQPQHF. The chain links TRBV19 to TRBJ1-5; D is perhaps TRBD1 (5 bases). This CDR3 spans 15 amino acids. Germline loops: CDR1 LNHDA, CDR2 SQIVND (reference sequence). Trimming removed 8 bases from V and 3 bases from J, with 17 bases in between.